This TCR beta chain appears in the sequencing data of a study of blood T cell repertoires in COVID-19. This table comes from immunoSEQ multiplex PCR, and its TCRdb copy is limited to in-frame clones, with some not included. This sample has a few thousand clones; around 70% occur once, and the top ten carry less than 25%. Trimming removed 4 bases from V and 2 bases from J, with 16 bases in between. Looked up from germline, CDR1 is SGHNT and CDR2 is YYREEE (reference sequence). This CDR3 has 16 residues. This TCR derives from a man in his 70s with active COVID-19. The sequenced sample consisted of peripheral blood. V gene TRBV5-4 combines with J gene TRBJ2-1; tentative D call: TRBD2 (5 bases). CDR3: CASSGGLPGPYNEQFF. In nucleotides, the CDR3 is TGTGCCAGCAGCGGAGGTTTACCTGGTCCCTACAATGAGCAGTTCTTC.